The 8 T cell receptor beta chains below come from one sample, sequenced in a study of CD8+ T cells in alopecia areata (dated by TCRdb to about 2018). The time point label here, explained by the study, means: baseline before oral tofacitinib. The library was built by means of the immunoSEQ multiplex PCR assay. For TCR sequencing, RNA was extracted from every sample and reverse transcribed into cDNA to serve as template. TCRdb holds this immuneACCESS table with in-frame rearrangements only. Some clones are missing; in checked studies, unresolved V genes explain under half, and the rest has no known cause. This sample holds 150,000 to 200,000 clones; about 66% were observed only once. The top ten hold about an eighth of the sample. The sequencing used CD8+ T cells sorted from blood, collected at week 0. All receptors derive from a human donor with alopecia areata.

The J gene is TRBJ1-5, the V gene TRBV2; the D is unclear. Germline assignment: CDR1 SNHLY and CDR2 FYNNEI. The CDR3 length is 16 residues. Trimming stripped 6 bases from V and 4 bases from J, with 19 bases between. CDR3 residues: CASSGQENRANQPQHF. The CDR3 DNA reads as TGTGCCAGCAGCGGGCAGGAAAATAGGGCAAATCAGCCCCAGCATTTT.

V and J are TRBV4-1 and TRBJ2-1; no reliable D call. The length of the CDR3 is 16 residues. Germline CDR1 MGHRA, CDR2 YSYEKL. V shed 0 bases and J shed 8 bases, with 17 bases lying between them. CDR3 DNA: TGCGCCAGCAGCCAAGATTTGGGCCTTAGCACCCATGAGCAGTTCTTC. Protein product: CASSQDLGLSTHEQFF.

The CDR3 protein is CASSLSSPINEQFF. The CDR3 region has the DNA TGTGCCAGCAGTTTATCGTCTCCTATCAATGAGCAGTTCTTC. The rearrangement joins TRBV27 to TRBJ2-1; no clear D. This CDR3 is built from 14 residues. Germline V CDR1 and CDR2: MNHEY, SMNVEV (reference sequence). The V end was cut by 0 bases, the J end by 6 bases, with 9 bases between.

Details on this clone: Other DNA sequences in this sample translate to the same CDR3. The V call is TRBV5-6, the J call TRBJ2-1; D is unclear. The CDR3 has 12 residues. Germline loops: CDR1 SGHDT, CDR2 YYEEEE. The ends were cut back, 0 bases at V and 7 bases at J, with 5 bases in the middle. The CDR3 loop reads CASSLASNEQFF. The CDR3 region has the DNA TGTGCCAGCAGCTTGGCTTCGAATGAGCAGTTCTTC.

J is TRBJ1-2 and V is TRBV6-6; D remains unclear. The CDR3 contains 15 residues. Germline V gives CDR1 MNHNY, CDR2 SVGAGI (reference sequence). Trimming shortened V by 1 base and J by 0 bases, and 9 bases separated the two germline ends. The CDR3 coding sequence is TGTGCCAGCAGTTACTTGGGCCAGTCTAACTATGGCTACACCTTC. It codes for CASSYLGQSNYGYTF.

The chain uses TRBV6-5 and TRBJ1-5, with D unresolved. Trimming left V 2 bases short and J 7 bases short, with 9 bases between. The CDR3 is 13 amino acids. CDR1 is MNHEY and CDR2 is SVGAGI in the germline V gene. The CDR3 region has the DNA TGTGCCAGCAGTTACAGATCGGAGCAGCCCCAGCATTTT. Its protein is CASSYRSEQPQHF.

The chain combines TRBV6-5 with TRBJ1-2; D remains ambiguous. The CDR3 spans 12 residues. CDR1 and CDR2 (germline): MNHEY, SVGAGI. Trimming took 0 bases from V and 7 from J, leaving 6 bases between them. In DNA, the CDR3 is TGTGCCAGCAGTTACTCGGGTGTTGGCTACACCTTC. This codes for CASSYSGVGYTF.

The rearrangement links TRBV27 to TRBJ2-3; 10 positions match TRBD2. Germline trimming cut 4 bases from V and 4 bases from J; bases unmatched to any gene: 5. The CDR3 is 15 residues long. The germline gives CDR1 MNHEY, CDR2 SMNVEV (reference sequence). CDR3 region: CASSYSSGGADTQYF. The CDR3 nucleotides read TGTGCCAGCAGTTATTCGAGCGGGGGGGCAGATACGCAGTATTTT.